This TCR beta chain was identified in a study of HIV-infected children after antiretroviral therapy interruption. Study background: Four children interrupted treatment; four stayed on continuous treatment. Regarding the study as a whole: Minor non-naive CD45RA+ populations, like EMRA or stem memory, might contaminate naive sorts. Naive CD4+ CDR3 sharing between time points fell after interruption began.

In this sample, this clonotype turned up many times. What it binds is unknown. Relative to the germline gene, one junction end is altered; a read error may explain this. CDR3 length: 11 residues. Per the germline V gene, CDR1 is ENHRY and CDR2 is SYGVKD. Documented treatment: PENTA 11 planned treatment interruption arm or continuous ART arm. RNA-based 3' RACE libraries used unique molecular identifiers. MiXCR, run by TCRdb on the 3' RACE reads, gives a single entry per CDR3 protein. The sample carries 35,000 to 50,000 distinct CDR3 sequences, about 7% recorded once. The chain joins TRBV10-3 to TRBJ2-1; D is unclear. The receptor was derived from a pool of human donors with HIV. The material was CD45RA+ CD4+ T cells from PBMCs, pooled from several time points, obtained from a donor given antiretroviral therapy, either interrupted or continuous. Subset defined: naive CD4+ CD45RA+ CD45RO- T cells. The CDR3 nucleotides are TGTGCCAGCAGTGATAATGCTGAGCAGTTCTTC. Its translation is CASSDNAEQFF.